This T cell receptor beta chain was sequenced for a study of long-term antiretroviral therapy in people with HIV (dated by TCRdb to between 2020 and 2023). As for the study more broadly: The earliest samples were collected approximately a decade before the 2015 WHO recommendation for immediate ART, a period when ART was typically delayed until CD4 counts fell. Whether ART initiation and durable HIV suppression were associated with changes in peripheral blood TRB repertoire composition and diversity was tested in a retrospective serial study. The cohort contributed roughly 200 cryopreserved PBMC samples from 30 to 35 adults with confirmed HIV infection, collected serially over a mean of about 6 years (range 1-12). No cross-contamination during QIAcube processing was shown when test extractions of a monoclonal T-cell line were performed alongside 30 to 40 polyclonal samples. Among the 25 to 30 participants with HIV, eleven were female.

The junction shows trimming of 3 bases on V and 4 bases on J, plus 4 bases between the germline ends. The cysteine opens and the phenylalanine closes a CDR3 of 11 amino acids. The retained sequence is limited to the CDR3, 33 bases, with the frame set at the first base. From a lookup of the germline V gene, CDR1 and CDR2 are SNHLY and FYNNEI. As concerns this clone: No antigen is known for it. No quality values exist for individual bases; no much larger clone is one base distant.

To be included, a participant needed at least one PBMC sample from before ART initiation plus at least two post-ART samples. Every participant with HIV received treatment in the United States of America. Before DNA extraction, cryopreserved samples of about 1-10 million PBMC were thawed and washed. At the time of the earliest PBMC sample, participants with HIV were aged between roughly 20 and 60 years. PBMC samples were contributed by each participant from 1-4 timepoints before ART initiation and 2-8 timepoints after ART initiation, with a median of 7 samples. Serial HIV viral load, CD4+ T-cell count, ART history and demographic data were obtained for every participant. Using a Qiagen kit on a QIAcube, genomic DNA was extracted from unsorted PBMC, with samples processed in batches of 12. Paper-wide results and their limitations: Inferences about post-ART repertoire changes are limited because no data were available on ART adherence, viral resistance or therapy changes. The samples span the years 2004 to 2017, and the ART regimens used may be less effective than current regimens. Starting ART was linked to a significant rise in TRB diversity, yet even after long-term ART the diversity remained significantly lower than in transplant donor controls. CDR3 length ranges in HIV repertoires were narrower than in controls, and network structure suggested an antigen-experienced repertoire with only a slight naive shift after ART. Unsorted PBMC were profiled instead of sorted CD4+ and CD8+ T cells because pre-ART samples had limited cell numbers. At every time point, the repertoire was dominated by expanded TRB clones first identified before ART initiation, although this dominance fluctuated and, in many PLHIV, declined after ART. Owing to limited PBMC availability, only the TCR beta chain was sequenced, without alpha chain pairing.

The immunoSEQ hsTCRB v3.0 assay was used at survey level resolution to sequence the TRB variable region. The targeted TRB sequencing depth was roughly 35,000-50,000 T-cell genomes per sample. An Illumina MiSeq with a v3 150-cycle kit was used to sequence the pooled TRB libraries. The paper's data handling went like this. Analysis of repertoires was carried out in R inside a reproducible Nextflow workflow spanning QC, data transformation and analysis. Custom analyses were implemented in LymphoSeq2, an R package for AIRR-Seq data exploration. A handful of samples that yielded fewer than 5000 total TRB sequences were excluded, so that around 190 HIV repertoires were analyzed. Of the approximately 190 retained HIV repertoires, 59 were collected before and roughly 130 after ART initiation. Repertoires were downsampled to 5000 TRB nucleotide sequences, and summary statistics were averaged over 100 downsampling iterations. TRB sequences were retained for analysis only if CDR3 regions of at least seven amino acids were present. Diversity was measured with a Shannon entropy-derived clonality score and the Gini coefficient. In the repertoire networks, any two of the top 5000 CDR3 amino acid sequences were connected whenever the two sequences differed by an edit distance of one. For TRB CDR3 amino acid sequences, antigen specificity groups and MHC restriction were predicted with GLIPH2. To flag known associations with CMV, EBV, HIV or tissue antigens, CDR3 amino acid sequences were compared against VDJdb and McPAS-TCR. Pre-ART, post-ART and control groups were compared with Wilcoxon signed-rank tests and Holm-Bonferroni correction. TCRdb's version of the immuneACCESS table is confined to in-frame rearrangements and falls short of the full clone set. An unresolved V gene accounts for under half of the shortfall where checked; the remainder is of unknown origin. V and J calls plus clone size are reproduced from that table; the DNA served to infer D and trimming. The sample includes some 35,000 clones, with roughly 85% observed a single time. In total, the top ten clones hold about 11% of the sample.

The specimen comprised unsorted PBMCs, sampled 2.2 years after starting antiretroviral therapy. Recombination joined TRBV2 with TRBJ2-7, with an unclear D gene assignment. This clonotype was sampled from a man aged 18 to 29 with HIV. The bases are TGTGCCAGCAGTGAGAATTACGAGCAGTACTTC. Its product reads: CASSENYEQYF.